This T cell receptor beta chain was captured in a study of T cells in localized non-small cell lung cancer. Generated by immunoSEQ multiplex PCR, the TCRdb table keeps only in-frame clones and is missing some. The data show over 30,000 clones, approximately 88% seen once. Concerning this clone itself: Its antigen is still unknown.

The V and J ends lost 8 bases and 7 bases, in that order; junction bases with no gene match: 10. The germline V gene encodes CDR1 SGHVS and CDR2 FQNEAQ. The CDR3 is 15 residues long. Whole-study results and caveats: An association was observed between higher blood T cell density and longer overall survival. Maximal T cell clonality occurred in uninvolved adjacent lung, with tumor ranking below it. Investigators sequenced only a single tumor region, leaving heterogeneity possible. In adjacent lung, a median approximately 60 of the top 100 tumor clones were found.

This TCR was recovered from a woman aged 35-70 years with stage I lung adenocarcinoma. V and J are TRBV7-8 and TRBJ2-1, with 11 bases fitting TRBD2. Source: peripheral blood, taken before any cancer treatment. The CDR3 nucleotides read TGTGCCAGCGGGGCCGGGACTAGCGGAGGAAATGAGCAGTTCTTC. Encoded protein: CASGAGTSGGNEQFF.